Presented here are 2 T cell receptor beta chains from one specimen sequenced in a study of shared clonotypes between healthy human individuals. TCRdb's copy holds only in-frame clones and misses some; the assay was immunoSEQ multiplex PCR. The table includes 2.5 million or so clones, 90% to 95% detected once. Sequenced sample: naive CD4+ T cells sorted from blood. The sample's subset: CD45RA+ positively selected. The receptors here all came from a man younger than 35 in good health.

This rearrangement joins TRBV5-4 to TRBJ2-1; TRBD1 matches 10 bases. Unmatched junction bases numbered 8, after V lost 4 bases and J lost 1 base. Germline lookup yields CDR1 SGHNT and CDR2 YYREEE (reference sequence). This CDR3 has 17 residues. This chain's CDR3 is CASSPTGGGLSYNEQFF. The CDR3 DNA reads TGTGCCAGCAGCCCGACAGGGGGCGGTCTTTCCTACAATGAGCAGTTCTTC.

This chain's CDR3 is CATTEEAGAKNIQYF. For the CDR3, the DNA is TGTGCCACCACTGAGGAGGCAGGGGCCAAAAACATTCAGTACTTC. The chain is built from TRBV6-5 and TRBJ2-4; either TRBD1 or TRBD2 may fit D (5 bases each). The V end lost 10 bases, the J end lost 1 base, and 17 bases lay between the germline ends. This CDR3 is 15 amino acids long. CDR1 and CDR2 (germline): MNHEY, SVGAGI.